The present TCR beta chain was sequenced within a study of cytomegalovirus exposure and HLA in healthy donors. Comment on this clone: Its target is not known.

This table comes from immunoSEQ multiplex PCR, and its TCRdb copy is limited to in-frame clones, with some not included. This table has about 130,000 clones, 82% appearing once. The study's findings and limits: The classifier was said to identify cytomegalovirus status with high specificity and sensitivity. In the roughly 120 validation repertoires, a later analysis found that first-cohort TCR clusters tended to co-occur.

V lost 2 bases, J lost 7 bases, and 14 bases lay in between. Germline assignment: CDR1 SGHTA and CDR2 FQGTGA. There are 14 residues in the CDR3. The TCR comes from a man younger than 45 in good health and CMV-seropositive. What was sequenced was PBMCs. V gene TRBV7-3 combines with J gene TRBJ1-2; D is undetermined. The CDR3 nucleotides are TGTGCCAGCAGCTTAGGCCCCGGGAGATCTGGCTACACCTTC. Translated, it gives CASSLGPGRSGYTF.